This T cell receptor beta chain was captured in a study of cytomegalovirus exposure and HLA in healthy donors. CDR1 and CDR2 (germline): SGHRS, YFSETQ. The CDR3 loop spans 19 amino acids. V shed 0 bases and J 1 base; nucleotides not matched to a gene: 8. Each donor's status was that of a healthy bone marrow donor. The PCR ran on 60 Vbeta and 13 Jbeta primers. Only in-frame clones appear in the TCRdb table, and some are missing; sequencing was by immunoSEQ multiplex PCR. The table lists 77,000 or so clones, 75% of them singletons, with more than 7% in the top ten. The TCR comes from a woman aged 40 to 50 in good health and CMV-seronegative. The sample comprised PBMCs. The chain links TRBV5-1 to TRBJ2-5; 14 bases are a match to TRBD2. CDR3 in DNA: TGCGCCAGCAGCTTGGGACTAGCGGGGGGGCGGCAGGCCCAAGAGACCCAGTACTTC. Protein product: CASSLGLAGGRQAQETQYF.